Presented here are 25 T cell receptor beta chains from one specimen sequenced in a study of glioma-infiltrating T cells. Amplification of TCR alpha and beta CDR3 regions from RNA used iRepertoire nested multiplex PCR. TCRdb independently ran MiXCR on the multiplex PCR reads; one entry per CDR3 protein. The sample holds 400,000 or so distinct CDR3 sequences; 41% are singletons and the top ten take 12%. Specimen: glioma tissue, nonneoplastic brain tissue, or PBMCs (not recorded which). These receptors came from a human donor with low-grade glioma or glioblastoma, undergoing nonglioma brain surgery, or in good health (not recorded which).

The rearrangement joins TRBV7-2 to TRBJ1-1; 8 nucleotides agree with TRBD1. Unmatched junction bases numbered 8, after V lost 5 bases and J lost 0 bases. The CDR3 loop spans 16 amino acids. The germline CDR1 and CDR2 sequences are SGHTA and FQGNSA. CDR3 region: CASSPSGGAMNTEAFF. CDR3 nucleotides: TGTGCCAGCAGCCCTTCAGGGGGCGCGATGAACACTGAAGCTTTCTTT.

The chain uses TRBV7-2 and TRBJ1-5; D gene ambiguous. Per the germline V gene, CDR1 is SGHTA and CDR2 is FQGNSA. Deletions cut 2 bases from V and 3 bases from J, with 8 bases between. The CDR3 length is 14 residues. CDR3 nucleotides: TGTGCCAGCAGCTTAAGACCCGCCAATCAGCCCCAGCATTTT. It specifies CASSLRPANQPQHF.

Note on this clonotype: A read error may explain this, as a much larger clone is one base away. The chain couples TRBV6-6 to TRBJ2-7; D call uncertain. V was trimmed by 4 bases and J by 2 bases, leaving 15 bases between them. CDR1 is MNHNY and CDR2 is SVGAGI in the germline V gene (reference sequence). There are 15 residues in the CDR3. For the CDR3, the DNA is TGTGCCAGCAGTTCCGAACGGAGATATACCTACGAGCAGTACTTC. Protein: CASSSERRYTYEQYF.

This clonotype was seen at least ten times. This chain links TRBV28 with TRBJ2-7; D is perhaps TRBD1 or TRBD2 (5 bases each). CDR3 length equals 15 residues. Germline V gene sequence: CDR1 MDHEN, CDR2 SYDVKM. The V end lost 5 bases, the J end lost 2 bases, and 16 bases lay between the germline ends. CDR3 bases: TGTGCCAGCAGTCCACGGGGTAGGGGAACCTACGAGCAGTACTTC. It translates to CASSPRGRGTYEQYF.

The chain has TRBV28 and TRBJ2-3; a possible D gene is TRBD2 (7 bases). Trimming left V 4 bases short and J 5 bases short, with 13 bases between. The CDR3 consists of 14 residues. The germline CDR1 and CDR2 sequences are MDHEN and SYDVKM. The CDR3 is CASSWGGSRDTQYF. For the CDR3, the DNA is TGTGCCAGCAGTTGGGGGGGCTCTCGAGATACGCAGTATTTT. Supplemented by reference TRBV28 and TRBJ2-3, the full variable domain reads DVKVTQSSRYLVKRTGEKVFLECVQDMDHENMFWYRQDPGLGLRLIYFSYDVKMKEKGDIPEGYSVSREKKERFSLILESASTNQTSMYLCASSWGGSRDTQYFGPGTRLTVL.

The rearrangement links TRBV6-2 or TRBV6-3 to TRBJ2-1, with TRBD1 identical over 9 bases. CDR1 is MNHEY, CDR2 SVGEGT, per germline. The trim removed 8 bases at V and 6 bases at J, leaving 11 bases unmatched. The CDR3 loop spans 15 amino acids. This CDR3 is CASSLKWTGANEQFF. The CDR3, as DNA: TGTGCCAGCTCCTTAAAGTGGACAGGGGCCAATGAGCAGTTCTTC.

A word on this clonotype: Given a much more abundant clone one base away, this may be a read error. The gene calls are TRBV6-1 and TRBJ1-2, with D unclear. The germline CDR1 and CDR2 sequences are MNHNS and SASEGT. With 6 bases removed from V and 7 bases from J, the gap between germline ends came to 12 bases. This CDR3 is built from 12 residues. CDR3 sequence reads: CASRKTSCGYTF. The DNA for the CDR3 is TGTGCCAGCAGAAAGACAAGCTGTGGCTACACCTTC.

This clonotype came up a few times. The CDR3 DNA sequence: TGTGCCAGCAGCCCCCTGGGGACCTCCGAATCTGTAACCCAGTACTTC. It translates to CASSPLGTSESVTQYF. The chain links TRBV7-2 to TRBJ2-5, with D perhaps matching TRBD1 or TRBD2 (5 bases each). The ends were cut back, 5 bases at V and 8 bases at J, with 24 bases in the middle. This CDR3 is built from 16 residues. Germline CDR1 reads SGHTA; CDR2 reads FQGNSA.

Comments on this clonotype: A much larger clone differs by one base, so this may be a read error. V and J are TRBV7-2 and TRBJ2-7, with TRBD2 matching 15 bases. Germline assignment: CDR1 SGHTA and CDR2 FQGNSA. There are 15 residues in the CDR3. V lost 5 bases, J lost 7 bases, and 6 bases stayed unmatched. The DNA of the CDR3 is TGTGCCAGCAGCCCGGGACTAGCGGGAGGCGATGAGCAGTACTTC. This codes for CASSPGLAGGDEQYF.

This clonotype was seen a few times. The chain couples TRBV7-9 to TRBJ2-1; a possible D gene is TRBD2 (6 bases). Trimming pared 5 bases from V and 5 bases from J, leaving 22 bases between. Germline lookup yields CDR1 SEHNR and CDR2 FQNEAQ (reference sequence). The CDR3 is made up of 17 amino acids. This CDR3 is CASSPPEWRDPNNEQFF. The CDR3 coding sequence is TGTGCCAGCAGCCCCCCCGAGTGGCGGGACCCCAACAATGAGCAGTTCTTC.

The chain joins TRBV4-3 to TRBJ2-7; D ambiguous. CDR3 length: 14 residues. Trimming took off 3 bases at V and 2 bases at J, with 11 bases between the two ends. Germline CDR1 and CDR2: LGHNA and YSLEER. This CDR3 reads CASSQKPGPYEQYF. CDR3 DNA: TGCGCCAGCAGCCAGAAGCCAGGCCCCTACGAGCAGTACTTC.

This clonotype was recorded many times. The V and J genes are TRBV4-2 and TRBJ1-5; no clear D. Trimming removed 1 base from V and 2 bases from J, with 18 bases in between. The V gene's germline CDR1 is LGHNA and CDR2 YNFKEQ. The CDR3 contains 18 residues. The CDR3 DNA reads TGTGCCAGCAGCCAAGTCGGGTCGGGGAGGGTAGGCAATCAGCCCCAGCATTTT. Protein product: CASSQVGSGRVGNQPQHF.

This clonotype was counted ten times or more. The CDR3 reads CASSFVASNQPQHF. The DNA for the CDR3 is TGTGCCAGCAGTTTTGTGGCATCTAATCAGCCCCAGCATTTT. The chain links TRBV27 to TRBJ1-5; D not certain. The germline V gene encodes CDR1 MNHEY and CDR2 SMNVEV (reference sequence). V lost 3 bases, J lost 4 bases, and 10 bases lay in between. This CDR3 is built from 14 residues.

Turning to this clonotype: Sequence at one end of the junction differs from germline and may be a read error. The chain employs TRBV6-6 and TRBJ2-3; D not certain. CDR3 length: 12 residues. The germline gives CDR1 MNHNY, CDR2 SVGAGI (reference sequence). Here the CDR3 DNA reads TGTGTCAGCAGTTACCCCACGGATACGCAGTATTTT. This codes for CVSSYPTDTQYF.

This clonotype was recorded many times. J is TRBJ2-1 and V is TRBV6-2 or TRBV6-3; the D is unclear. The germline gives CDR1 MNHEY, CDR2 SVGEGT. The ends were cut back, 2 bases at V and 4 bases at J, with 12 bases in the middle. CDR3 length: 15 residues. In nucleotides, the CDR3 is TGTGCCAGCAGTTACGGTGGCGGAAGTTACAATGAGCAGTTCTTC. Translating it yields CASSYGGGSYNEQFF.

This clonotype was observed many times. The chain has TRBV6-2 or TRBV6-3 and TRBJ1-2, with D hard to call. The ends were cut back, 2 bases at V and 7 bases at J, with 14 bases in the middle. Germline-derived CDR1 and CDR2 are MNHEY and SVGEGT. This CDR3 spans 14 amino acids. The CDR3 is CASSYGYLQRGYTF. The DNA of the CDR3 is TGTGCCAGCAGTTACGGGTACCTACAGCGTGGCTACACCTTC.

A word on this clonotype: The CDR3 ends on some other residue instead of the conserved phenylalanine or tryptophan, so this is likely a read error. This rearrangement joins TRBV10-3 to TRBJ1-2; TRBD1 might be the D (5 bases). V dropped 6 bases and J dropped 4 bases, with 12 bases sitting between them. This CDR3 comprises 13 residues. Germline V gene data show CDR1 as ENHRY and CDR2 as SYGVKD. CDR3 nucleotides: TGTGCCATCAGCGAAGGGGTCATCTATGGCTACACCCTC. Its translation: CAISEGVIYGYTL.

This sequence joins TRBV7-6 and TRBJ1-4; maybe TRBD1 (5 bases). From germline, CDR1 is SGHVS and CDR2 FNYEAQ. The CDR3 is made up of 16 amino acids. Trimming left V 6 bases short and J 4 bases short, with 18 bases between. CDR3 DNA sequence: TGTGCCAGCAGTATACACCCCAGGGAGGATAATGAAAAACTGTTTTTT. The encoded protein is CASSIHPREDNEKLFF.

Only a few counts were recorded for this clonotype. The V call is TRBV28, the J call TRBJ1-2; D is ambiguous. V was clipped by 11 bases and J by 0 bases, with 19 bases between them. Germline CDR1 is MDHEN and CDR2 is SYDVKM. The CDR3 sequence is 15 residues long. In DNA form, the CDR3 reads TGTGCCGTCGGATTACCCAGCCGATCTAACTATGGCTACACCTTC. This sequence encodes CAVGLPSRSNYGYTF.

The V and J genes are TRBV18 and TRBJ2-7, with a weak D call TRBD1 (6 bases). Looked up from germline, CDR1 is KGHSH and CDR2 is LQKENI. The V end lost 2 bases, the J end lost 6 bases, and 17 bases lay between the germline ends. The CDR3 has 15 residues. Here the CDR3 reads CASSPYGAGVSEQYF. In DNA form, the CDR3 reads TGTGCCAGCTCACCATATGGGGCAGGGGTAAGCGAGCAGTACTTC.

Notes on this clonotype: The junction shows a germline mismatch at one end, possibly a read error. The chain uses TRBV27 and TRBJ1-2, with TRBD1 as a possible D gene (6 bases). Germline CDR1 and CDR2: MNHEY and SMNVEV (reference sequence). CDR3 length: 15 amino acids. The CDR3 protein is CASILVGGYGYGYTF. CDR3 sequence (DNA): TGTGCCAGCATTTTAGTCGGGGGCTATGGCTATGGCTACACCTTC.

This clonotype was seen only a few times. The gene calls are TRBV12-3 or TRBV12-4 and TRBJ2-1; 12 positions agree with TRBD2. V dropped 7 bases and J dropped 4; count of bases not matched to a gene: 8. The CDR3 spans 16 residues. Here the CDR3 DNA reads TGTGCCAGCAAAGTTTCGACTAGCGGGAGTTACAATGAGCAGTTCTTC. This translates into CASKVSTSGSYNEQFF.

As regards this clonotype: This may stem from a read error, because a much larger clone lies one nucleotide away. The V and J genes are TRBV27 and TRBJ2-7; 13 nucleotides match TRBD2. Trimming cost V 6 bases and J 1 base; bases outside gene matches: 6. The CDR3 is 16 amino acids. Germline assignment: CDR1 MNHEY and CDR2 SMNVEV (reference sequence). This chain's CDR3 is CASRLLAGGPSYEQYF. Here the CDR3 DNA reads TGTGCCAGCAGATTACTAGCGGGAGGGCCTTCCTACGAGCAGTACTTC.

This clonotype was seen at least ten times. The chain employs TRBV27 and TRBJ2-7; TRBD2 aligns across 9 bases. This CDR3 contains 16 residues. Germline trimming cut 5 bases from V and 2 bases from J; bases unmatched to any gene: 10. Germline V gene sequence: CDR1 MNHEY, CDR2 SMNVEV (reference sequence). DNA of the CDR3: TGTGCCAGCAGTCAAAGGGTGACTAGCGGTACCTACGAGCAGTACTTC. Its translation is CASSQRVTSGTYEQYF.

To note about this clonotype: Being one base from a much bigger clone, this may be a read error. Without the conserved terminal phenylalanine or tryptophan, this CDR3 likely stems from a read error. J is TRBJ2-1 and V is TRBV15; TRBD2 aligns across 8 bases. J lost 10 bases, V lost 1 base, and 12 bases had no gene match. This CDR3 region has 16 residues. CDR1 and CDR2 (germline): LNHNV, YYDKDF (reference sequence). CDR3 sequence reads: CATSRVQRETSGEQFL. CDR3 bases: TGTGCCACCAGCAGAGTCCAGCGGGAGACCTCCGGGGAGCAGTTCCTC.